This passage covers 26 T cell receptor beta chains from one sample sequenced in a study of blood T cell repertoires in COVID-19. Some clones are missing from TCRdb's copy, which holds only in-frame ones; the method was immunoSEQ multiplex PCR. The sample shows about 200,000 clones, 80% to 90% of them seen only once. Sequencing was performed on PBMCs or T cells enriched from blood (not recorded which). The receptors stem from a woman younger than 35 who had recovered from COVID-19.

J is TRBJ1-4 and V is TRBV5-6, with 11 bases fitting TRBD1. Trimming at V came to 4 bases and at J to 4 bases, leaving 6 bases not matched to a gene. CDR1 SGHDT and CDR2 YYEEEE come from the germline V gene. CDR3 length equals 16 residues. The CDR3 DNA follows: TGTGCCAGCAGCCTACGGACAGGGGGCCTTAATGAAAAACTGTTTTTT. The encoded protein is CASSLRTGGLNEKLFF.

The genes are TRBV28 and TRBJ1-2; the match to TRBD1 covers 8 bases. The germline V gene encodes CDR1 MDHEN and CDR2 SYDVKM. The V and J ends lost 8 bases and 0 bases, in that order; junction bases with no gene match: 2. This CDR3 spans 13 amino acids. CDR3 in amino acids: CASQGAANYGYTF. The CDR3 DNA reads TGTGCCAGCCAGGGGGCAGCTAACTATGGCTACACCTTC.

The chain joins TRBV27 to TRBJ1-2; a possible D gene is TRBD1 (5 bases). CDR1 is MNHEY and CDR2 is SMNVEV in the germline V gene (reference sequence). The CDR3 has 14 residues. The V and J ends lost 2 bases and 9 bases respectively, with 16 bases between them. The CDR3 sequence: CASSLGAGVRSYTF. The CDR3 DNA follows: TGTGCCAGCAGTTTAGGGGCGGGGGTGCGGAGCTACACCTTC.

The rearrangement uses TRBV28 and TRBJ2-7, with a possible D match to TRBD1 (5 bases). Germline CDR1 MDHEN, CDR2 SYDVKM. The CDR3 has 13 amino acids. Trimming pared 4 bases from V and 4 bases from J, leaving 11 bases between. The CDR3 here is CASSSPSGYEQYF. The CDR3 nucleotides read TGTGCCAGCAGTTCCCCATCAGGGTACGAGCAGTACTTC.

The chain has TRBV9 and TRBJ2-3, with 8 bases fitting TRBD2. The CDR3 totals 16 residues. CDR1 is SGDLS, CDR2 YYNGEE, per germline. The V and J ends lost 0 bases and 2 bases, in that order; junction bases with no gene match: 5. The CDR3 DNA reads TGTGCCAGCAGCGTAGAGGCGGGGGGCTCCACAGATACGCAGTATTTT. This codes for CASSVEAGGSTDTQYF.

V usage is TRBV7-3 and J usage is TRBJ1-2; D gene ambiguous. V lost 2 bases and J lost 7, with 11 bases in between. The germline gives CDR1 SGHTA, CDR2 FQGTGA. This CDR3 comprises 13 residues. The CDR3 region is CASSLRGGGGYTF. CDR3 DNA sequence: TGTGCCAGCAGCTTACGAGGTGGTGGTGGCTACACCTTC.

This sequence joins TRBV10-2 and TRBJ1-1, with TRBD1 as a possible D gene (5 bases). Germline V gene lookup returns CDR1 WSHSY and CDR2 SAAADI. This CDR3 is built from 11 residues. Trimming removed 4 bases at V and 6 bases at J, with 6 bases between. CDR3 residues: CASSAGAEAFF. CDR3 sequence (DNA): TGCGCCAGCAGTGCGGGGGCTGAAGCTTTCTTT.

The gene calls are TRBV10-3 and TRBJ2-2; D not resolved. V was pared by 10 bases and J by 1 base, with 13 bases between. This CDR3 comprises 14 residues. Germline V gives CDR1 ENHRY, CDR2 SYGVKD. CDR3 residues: CATQVQMNTGELFF. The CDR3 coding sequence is TGTGCCACCCAAGTACAAATGAACACCGGGGAGCTGTTTTTT.

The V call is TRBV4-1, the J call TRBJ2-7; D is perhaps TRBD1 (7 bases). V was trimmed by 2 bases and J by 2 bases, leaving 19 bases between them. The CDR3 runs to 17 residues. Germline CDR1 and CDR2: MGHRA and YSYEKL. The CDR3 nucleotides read TGCGCCAGCAGCCAAACGGGCGGCAGGGGGGCGCCCTACGAGCAGTACTTC. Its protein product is CASSQTGGRGAPYEQYF.

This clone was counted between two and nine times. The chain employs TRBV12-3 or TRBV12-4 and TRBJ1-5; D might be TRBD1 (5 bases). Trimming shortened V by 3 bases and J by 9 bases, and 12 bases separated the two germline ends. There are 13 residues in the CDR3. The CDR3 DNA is TGTGCCAGCAGTTTCGGCTCGCAGGGGCCCCAGCATTTT. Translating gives CASSFGSQGPQHF.

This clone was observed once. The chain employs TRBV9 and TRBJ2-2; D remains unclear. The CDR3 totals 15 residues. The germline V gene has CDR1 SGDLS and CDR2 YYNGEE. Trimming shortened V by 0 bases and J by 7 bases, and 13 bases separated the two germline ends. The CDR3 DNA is TGTGCCAGCAGCGTAGAATTCCAGTATGGCGGGGAGCTGTTTTTT. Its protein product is CASSVEFQYGGELFF.

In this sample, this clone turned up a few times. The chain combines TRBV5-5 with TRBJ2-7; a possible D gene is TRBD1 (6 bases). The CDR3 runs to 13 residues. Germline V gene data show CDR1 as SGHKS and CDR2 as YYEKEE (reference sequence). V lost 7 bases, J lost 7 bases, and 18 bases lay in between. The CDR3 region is CASGDRPREEQYF. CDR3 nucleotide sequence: TGTGCCAGCGGAGACAGGCCCAGGGAGGAGCAGTACTTC.

In DNA form, the CDR3 reads TGTGCCAGCAGCTTAGTCGTGGGAGCATCCTCCTACGAGCAGTACTTC. The encoded protein is CASSLVVGASSYEQYF. This rearrangement joins TRBV5-5 to TRBJ2-7, with a weak D call TRBD2 (5 bases). Germline V gene data show CDR1 as SGHKS and CDR2 as YYEKEE (reference sequence). Trimming cost V 2 bases and J 0 bases, with 15 bases left between them. This CDR3 has 16 residues. The whole variable domain, filled in from reference TRBV5-5 and TRBJ2-7, reads DAGVTQSPTHLIKTRGQQVTLRCSPISGHKSVSWYQQVLGQGPQFIFQYYEKEERGRGNFPDRFSARQFPNYSSELNVNALLLGDSALYLCASSLVVGASSYEQYFGPGTRLTVT.

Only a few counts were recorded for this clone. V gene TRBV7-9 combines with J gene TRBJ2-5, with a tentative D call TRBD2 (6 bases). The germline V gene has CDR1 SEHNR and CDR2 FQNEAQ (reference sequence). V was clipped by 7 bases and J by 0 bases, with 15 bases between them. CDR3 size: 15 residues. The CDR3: CASTSGLLYQETQYF. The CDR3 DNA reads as TGTGCCAGCACCTCGGGACTTCTGTACCAAGAGACCCAGTACTTC.

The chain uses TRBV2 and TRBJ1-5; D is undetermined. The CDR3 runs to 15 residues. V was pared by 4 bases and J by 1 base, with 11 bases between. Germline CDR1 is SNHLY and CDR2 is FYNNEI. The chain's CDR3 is CASSVVVRSNQPQHF. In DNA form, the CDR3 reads TGTGCCAGCAGTGTGGTCGTTAGAAGCAATCAGCCCCAGCATTTT.

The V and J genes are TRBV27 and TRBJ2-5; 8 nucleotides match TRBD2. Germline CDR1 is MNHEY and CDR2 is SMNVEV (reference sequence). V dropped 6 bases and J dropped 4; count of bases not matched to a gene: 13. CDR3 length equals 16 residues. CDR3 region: CASSNYGTRHRETQYF. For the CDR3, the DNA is TGTGCCAGCAGCAATTACGGGACTAGGCACCGAGAGACCCAGTACTTC.

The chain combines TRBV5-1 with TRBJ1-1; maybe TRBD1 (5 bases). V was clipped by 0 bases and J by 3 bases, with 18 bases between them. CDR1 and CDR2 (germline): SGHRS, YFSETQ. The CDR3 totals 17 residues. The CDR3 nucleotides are TGCGCCAGCAGCTTGGCCGGTACCGGCGGGGGAGACACTGAAGCTTTCTTT. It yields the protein CASSLAGTGGGDTEAFF.

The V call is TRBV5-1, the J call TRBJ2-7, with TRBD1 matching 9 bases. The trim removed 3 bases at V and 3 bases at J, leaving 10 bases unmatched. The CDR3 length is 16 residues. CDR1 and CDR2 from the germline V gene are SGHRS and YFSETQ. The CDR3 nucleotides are TGCGCCAGCAGCTCGGCCTCCGGGACAGGGAGCTACGAGCAGTACTTC. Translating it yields CASSSASGTGSYEQYF.

The CDR3 loop reads CASSVGPAGSYEQYF. Here the CDR3 DNA reads TGTGCCAGCAGCGTCGGGCCAGCGGGGAGTTACGAGCAGTACTTC. The chain has TRBV9 and TRBJ2-7; 7 bases match TRBD2. The CDR3 is 15 amino acids. J gave up 4 bases and V 2 bases, and 9 bases lay outside the gene matches. Germline loops: CDR1 SGDLS, CDR2 YYNGEE. The complete variable domain, with remaining parts taken from reference TRBV9 and TRBJ2-7, reads DSGVTQTPKHLITATGQRVTLRCSPRSGDLSVYWYQQSLDQGLQFLIQYYNGEERAKGNILERFSAQQFPDLHSELNLSSLELGDSALYFCASSVGPAGSYEQYFGPGTRLTVT.

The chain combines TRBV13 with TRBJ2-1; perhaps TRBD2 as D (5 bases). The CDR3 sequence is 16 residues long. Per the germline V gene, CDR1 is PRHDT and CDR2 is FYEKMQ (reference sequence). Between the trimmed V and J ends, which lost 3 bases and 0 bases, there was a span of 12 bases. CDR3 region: CASSFYGESSYNEQFF. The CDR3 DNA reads TGTGCCAGCAGCTTCTACGGGGAGAGCTCCTACAATGAGCAGTTCTTC.

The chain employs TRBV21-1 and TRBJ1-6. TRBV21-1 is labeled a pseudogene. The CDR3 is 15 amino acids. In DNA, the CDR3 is TGTGCCAGCAGCAATCCCGGGGGGGGAGATTCACCCCTCCACTTT. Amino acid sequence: CASSNPGGGDSPLHF.

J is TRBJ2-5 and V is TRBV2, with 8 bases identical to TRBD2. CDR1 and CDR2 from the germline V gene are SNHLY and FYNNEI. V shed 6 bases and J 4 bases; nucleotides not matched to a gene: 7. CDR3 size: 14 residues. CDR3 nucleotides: TGTGCCAGCAGGGCGCGGGGGGTCTCAGAGACCCAGTACTTC. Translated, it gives CASRARGVSETQYF.

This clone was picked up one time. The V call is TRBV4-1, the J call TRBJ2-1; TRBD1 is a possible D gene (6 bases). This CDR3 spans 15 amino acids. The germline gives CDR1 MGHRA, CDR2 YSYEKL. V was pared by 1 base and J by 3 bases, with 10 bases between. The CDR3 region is CASSQVAGDYNEQFF. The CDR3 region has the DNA TGCGCCAGCAGCCAAGTGGCAGGGGACTACAATGAGCAGTTCTTC.

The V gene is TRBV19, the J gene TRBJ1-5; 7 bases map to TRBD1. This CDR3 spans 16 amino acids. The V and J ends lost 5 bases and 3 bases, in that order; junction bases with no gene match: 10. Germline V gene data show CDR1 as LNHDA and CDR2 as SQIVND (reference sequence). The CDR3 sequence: CASSAPGGGLNQPQHF. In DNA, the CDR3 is TGTGCCAGTAGTGCCCCCGGAGGGGGCCTCAATCAGCCCCAGCATTTT.

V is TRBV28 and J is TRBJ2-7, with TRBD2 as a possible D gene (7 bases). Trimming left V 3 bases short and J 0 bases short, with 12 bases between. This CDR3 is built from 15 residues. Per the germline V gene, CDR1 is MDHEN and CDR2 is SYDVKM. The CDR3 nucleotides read TGTGCCAGCAGTTTTGGACAGCGGGACTCCTACGAGCAGTACTTC. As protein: CASSFGQRDSYEQYF.

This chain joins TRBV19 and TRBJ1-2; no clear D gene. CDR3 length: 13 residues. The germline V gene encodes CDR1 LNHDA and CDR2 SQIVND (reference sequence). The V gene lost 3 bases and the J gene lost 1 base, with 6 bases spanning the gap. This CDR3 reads CASSIYLNYGYTF. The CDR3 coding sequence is TGTGCCAGTAGTATCTACCTTAACTATGGCTACACCTTC.